A selection of T cell receptor beta chains follows, all from one sample in a study of T cell responses to AZD1222 COVID-19 vaccine. TCRdb's copy holds only in-frame clones and misses some; the assay was immunoSEQ multiplex PCR. Counted here are some 130,000 clones, 75% to 95% occurring once; the ten biggest clones make up approximately 2.1%. The material was peripheral blood, obtained 28 days after the second AZD1222 dose. The receptors here all came from an adult who received the AZD1222 COVID-19 vaccine. Each CDR3 is given without its conserved first and last residue. D genes are given only for firm matches. Clone sizes are given selectively: once, few, many, or a class where the clone is expanded.

V gene: TRBV2; J gene: TRBJ1-1; D gene: NA; clone size: NA; CDR3 protein: ASSARQLIHTEAF
V gene: TRBV7-3; J gene: TRBJ1-1; D gene: TRBD1; clone size: NA; CDR3 protein: ASSSGGGAQAF
V gene: TRBV10-3; J gene: TRBJ1-6; D gene: TRBD1; clone size: NA; CDR3 protein: AIKGAQYNSPLH
V gene: TRBV7-8; J gene: TRBJ2-3; D gene: NA; clone size: NA; CDR3 protein: ASTLGGGQGKDTQY
V gene: TRBV2; J gene: TRBJ2-4; D gene: NA; clone size: NA; CDR3 protein: ASSETGGKNIQY
V gene: TRBV7-2; J gene: TRBJ1-2; D gene: NA; clone size: NA; CDR3 protein: ASSSGTNYGYT
V gene: TRBV30; J gene: TRBJ1-5; D gene: TRBD1; clone size: once; CDR3 protein: AWSPGQGPNQPQH
V gene: TRBV14; J gene: TRBJ1-1; D gene: NA; clone size: NA; CDR3 protein: ASSGQLNTEAF
V gene: TRBV18; J gene: TRBJ1-1; D gene: TRBD1; clone size: NA; CDR3 protein: ASSQGQGDTEAF
V gene: TRBV2; J gene: TRBJ1-1; D gene: NA; clone size: NA; CDR3 protein: ASSQVPKGEAF
V gene: TRBV6-2/TRBV6-3; J gene: TRBJ2-1; D gene: NA; clone size: NA; CDR3 protein: ASSYPPGEQF
V gene: TRBV3-1/TRBV3-2; J gene: TRBJ1-6; D gene: TRBD1; clone size: once; CDR3 protein: ASSPTGVGSPLH
V gene: TRBV23-1; J gene: TRBJ1-1; D gene: NA; clone size: NA; CDR3 protein: ASSQSRQQNTEAF
V gene: TRBV19; J gene: TRBJ2-2; D gene: NA; clone size: NA; CDR3 protein: ASKGRKNTGELF
V gene: TRBV11-1; J gene: TRBJ1-1; D gene: TRBD1; clone size: NA; CDR3 protein: ASSSTDRGNTEAF
V gene: TRBV9; J gene: TRBJ2-5; D gene: TRBD2; clone size: NA; CDR3 protein: ASSVSGRGQETQY
V gene: TRBV11-2; J gene: TRBJ1-2; D gene: NA; clone size: NA; CDR3 protein: ASSERGIYGYT
V gene: TRBV3-1/TRBV3-2; J gene: TRBJ1-1; D gene: NA; clone size: NA; CDR3 protein: ASSPPTGNTEAF
V gene: TRBV5-1; J gene: TRBJ2-1; D gene: TRBD2; clone size: NA; CDR3 protein: ASSLGTNPGLAGQEQF
V gene: TRBV9; J gene: TRBJ2-1; D gene: NA; clone size: NA; CDR3 protein: ASSVASPSATYNEQF
V gene: TRBV6-5; J gene: TRBJ1-2; D gene: NA; clone size: NA; CDR3 protein: ASSSSPNYGYT
V gene: TRBV9; J gene: TRBJ1-1; D gene: NA; clone size: NA; CDR3 protein: ASSAAGGNGNTEAF